This T cell receptor (beta chain) comes out of a study of siplizumab effects on memory and regulatory T cells. Sequenced by immunoSEQ multiplex PCR; TCRdb stores in-frame clones only, minus some. This table holds approximately 100,000 clones, 85% to 95% found once. Study-wide points: An assignable naive or memory phenotype was lacking in roughly 75-95% of proliferating CD4+ or CD8+ clones.

The CDR3 totals 13 residues. Trimming removed 7 bases from V and 4 bases from J, with 13 bases in between. CDR1 is MNHEY and CDR2 is SVGAGI in the germline V gene. Concerning this clone: Its matching antigen is unknown.

The sequence was obtained from a human donor in good health. The sequenced sample consisted of non-Treg CD4+ T cells sorted from blood. The chain joins TRBV6-5 to TRBJ1-2; weak D call: TRBD1 (6 bases). The CDR3 DNA reads TGTGCCAGCACCCAGGGGTTCGGCTATGGCTACACCTTC. It codes for CASTQGFGYGYTF.